Below, 7 T cell receptor beta chains from the same sample are listed, as sequenced in a study of blood T cell repertoires in COVID-19. Generated by immunoSEQ multiplex PCR, the TCRdb table keeps only in-frame clones and is missing some. The data show about 120,000 clones, with 70% to 90% seen just once and about 1.5% held by the top ten. Sequencing was carried out using peripheral blood. The source is a human donor in a cohort sampled during active COVID-19.

The V gene is TRBV23-1, the J gene TRBJ2-3; 7 nucleotides line up with TRBD2. TRBV23-1 is an ORF for which the function is uncertain. V was pared by 7 bases and J by 1 base, with 5 bases of the junction left unmatched. The CDR3 extends over 14 amino acids. The CDR3 DNA reads as TGCGCCAGCACCCGACGGGGGGGCACAGATACGCAGTATTTT. This sequence encodes CASTRRGGTDTQYF.

The rearrangement links TRBV4-2 to TRBJ2-5, with unresolved D. V dropped 2 bases and J dropped 3 bases, with 4 bases sitting between them. Germline V gives CDR1 LGHNA, CDR2 YNFKEQ. This CDR3 spans 12 amino acids. CDR3: CASSQLEETQYF. CDR3 coding DNA: TGTGCCAGCAGCCAACTAGAAGAGACCCAGTACTTC.

This chain links TRBV30 with TRBJ2-3; 8 bases line up with TRBD2. V was pared by 2 bases and J by 4 bases, with 8 bases of the junction left unmatched. Germline assignment: CDR1 GTSNPN and CDR2 SVGIG (reference sequence). This CDR3 is built from 15 residues. In DNA, the CDR3 is TGTGCCTGGAGTCGTCCGGGGGGGCCCGCAGATACGCAGTATTTT. Amino acids: CAWSRPGGPADTQYF.

Details on this clone: Compared with germline, one end of the junction differs, possibly owing to a read error. The CDR3: CNASYRGGYTF. The CDR3 nucleotides read TGCAATGCTTCTTACAGGGGTGGCTACACCTTC. V and J are TRBV20-1 and TRBJ1-2, with 7 bases that match TRBD1. The CDR3 is 11 amino acids. Looked up from germline, CDR1 is DFQATT and CDR2 is SNEGSKA (reference sequence).

This sequence joins TRBV29-1 and TRBJ2-7; perhaps TRBD1 as D (5 bases). Trimming pared 5 bases from V and 5 bases from J, leaving 16 bases between. Per the germline V gene, CDR1 is SQVTM and CDR2 is ANQGSEA. There are 13 residues in the CDR3. The CDR3 DNA reads as TGCAGCGTTAGGCAGGGTGTTTCCCACGAGCAGTACTTC. Protein sequence: CSVRQGVSHEQYF.

This clone was seen only once. This chain connects TRBV6-5 to TRBJ2-7; a possible D gene is TRBD2 (7 bases). CDR3 length equals 16 residues. The V end lost 2 bases, the J end lost 5 bases, and 19 bases lay between the germline ends. CDR1 is MNHEY, CDR2 SVGAGI, per germline. The CDR3 nucleotides are TGTGCCAGCAGTTACGTGTTAGGGGGGAGGGCCCACGAGCAGTACTTC. It encodes CASSYVLGGRAHEQYF.

The genes are TRBV19 and TRBJ1-2, with a possible D match to TRBD1 (6 bases). CDR1 is LNHDA, CDR2 SQIVND, per germline (reference sequence). The CDR3 is 14 residues long. V was clipped by 3 bases and J by 5 bases, with 13 bases between them. The chain's CDR3 is CASSIAGTFYGYTF. CDR3 in DNA: TGTGCCAGTAGTATTGCCGGGACATTTTATGGCTACACCTTC.